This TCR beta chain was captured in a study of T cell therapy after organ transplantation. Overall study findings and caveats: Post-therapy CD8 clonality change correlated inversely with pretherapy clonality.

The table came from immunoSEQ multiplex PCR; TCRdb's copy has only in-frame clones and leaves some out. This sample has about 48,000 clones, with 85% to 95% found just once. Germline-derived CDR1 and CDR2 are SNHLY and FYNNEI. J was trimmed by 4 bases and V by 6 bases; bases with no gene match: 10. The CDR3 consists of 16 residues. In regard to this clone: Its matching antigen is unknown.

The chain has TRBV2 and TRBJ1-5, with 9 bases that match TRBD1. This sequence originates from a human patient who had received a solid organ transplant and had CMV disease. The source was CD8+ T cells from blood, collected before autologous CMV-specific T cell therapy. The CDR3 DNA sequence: TGTGCCAGCAGCGGCGGGGGACAGGGCATAAATCAGCCCCAGCATTTT. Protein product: CASSGGGQGINQPQHF.